Sequencing of this T cell receptor beta chain was carried out in a study of cytomegalovirus exposure and HLA in healthy donors. PCR was performed using 60 Vbeta and 13 Jbeta primers. Measured with immunoSEQ multiplex PCR; TCRdb has only the in-frame clones, and not every one. Found here are about 200,000 clones, about four fifths of them singletons; the top ten hold 1.5% to 1.7%. Overall study findings and caveats: Later analysis found that TCR beta chains associated with HLA were more clonally expanded than other, equally common chains. A missense variant in DCLRE1C was later tied to TCR beta V- and J-gene trimming.

Germline-derived CDR1 and CDR2 are WSHSY and SAAADI. The CDR3 extends over 12 amino acids. The ends were cut back, 7 bases at V and 1 base at J, with 8 bases in the middle. This clone is a singleton in its sample. What it recognizes is unknown. The sequenced material came from PBMCs. The clonotype comes from a girl between 5 and 17 years old in good health and CMV-seropositive. The V gene is TRBV10-2, the J gene TRBJ2-7; possibly TRBD1 for D (5 bases). CDR3 sequence (DNA): TGCGCCAGCATAGGGGCGTCCTACGAGCAGTACTTC. Protein sequence: CASIGASYEQYF.